These 12 T cell receptor beta chains originate from one sample sequenced in a study of CD8 T cells in ankylosing spondylitis. TCRdb re-called the 5' RACE reads with MiXCR, one entry per CDR3 protein. The table records 750,000 to 850,000 distinct CDR3 sequences, about an eighth of them present only once. Findings and caveats of the study: Among TCR beta sequences, a motif of under ten highly homologous variants appeared characteristic of ankylosing spondylitis blood.

The antigens these receptors bind are not known. Sequenced sample: blood, either unsorted or a sorted T cell fraction (not recorded which). The source is a male donor with ankylosing spondylitis.

The V and J genes are TRBV11-2 and TRBJ2-6; D is possibly TRBD1 or TRBD2 (5 bases each). Germline values: CDR1 SGHAT, CDR2 FQNNGV. The CDR3 spans 15 residues. Deletions cut 5 bases from V and 3 bases from J, with 11 bases between. The CDR3 here is CASSVRGGGANVLTF. CDR3 nucleotide sequence: TGTGCCAGCAGCGTGAGGGGTGGTGGGGCCAACGTCCTGACTTTC.

The V call is TRBV30, the J call TRBJ1-2, with D tentatively TRBD1 (5 bases). The length of the CDR3 is 14 residues. Between the trimmed V and J ends, which lost 5 bases and 1 base, there was a span of 14 bases. Germline V CDR1 and CDR2: GTSNPN, SVGIG (reference sequence). The CDR3 reads CAWGGWRDNYGYTF. CDR3 sequence (DNA): TGTGCCTGGGGGGGGTGGCGAGATAACTATGGCTACACCTTC. Full variable domain (missing parts from reference TRBV30 and TRBJ1-2): SQTIHQWPATLVQPVGSPLSLECTVEGTSNPNLYWYRQAAGRGLQLLFYSVGIGQISSEVPQNLSASRPQDRQFILSSKKLLLSDSGFYLCAWGGWRDNYGYTFGSGTRLTVV.

The V and J genes are TRBV5-5 and TRBJ1-3; 9 positions agree with TRBD1. The junction had 6 bases not matched to a gene; V was cut back by 4 bases and J by 4 bases. The CDR3 has 15 residues. Germline lookup yields CDR1 SGHKS and CDR2 YYEKEE (reference sequence). The DNA of the CDR3 is TGTGCCAGCAGCGCACAGGGGGCTAACGGAAACACCATATATTTT. Translation gives CASSAQGANGNTIYF.

This clonotype was seen at least ten times. The rearrangement links TRBV5-1 to TRBJ1-2; D is unclear. The CDR3 covers 13 residues. The V and J ends lost 1 base and 2 bases respectively, with 6 bases between them. Germline V CDR1 and CDR2: SGHRS, YFSETQ. CDR3 sequence reads: CASSLLGNYGYTF. For the CDR3, the DNA is TGCGCCAGCAGCTTGCTTGGGAACTATGGCTACACCTTC.

This chain links TRBV7-9 with TRBJ1-4; 8 bases are a match to TRBD1. The CDR3 runs 13 residues. CDR1 and CDR2 from the germline V gene are SEHNR and FQNEAQ (reference sequence). V was pared by 4 bases and J by 10 bases, with 5 bases of the junction left unmatched. CDR3 sequence reads: CASSSHTGGKLFF. The CDR3, as DNA: TGTGCCAGCAGCTCGCACACAGGGGGAAAACTGTTTTTT. Supplemented by reference TRBV7-9 and TRBJ1-4, the full variable domain reads DTGVSQNPRHKITKRGQNVTFRCDPISEHNRLYWYRQTLGQGPEFLTYFQNEAQLEKSRLLSDRFSAERPKGSFSTLEIQRTEQGDSAMYLCASSSHTGGKLFFGSGTQLSVL.

This clonotype appeared a few times. The chain has TRBV15 and TRBJ2-7, with 7 bases lining up with TRBD1. CDR1 is LNHNV, CDR2 YYDKDF, per germline (reference sequence). The V and J ends lost 6 bases and 0 bases, in that order; junction bases with no gene match: 8. The CDR3 extends over 15 amino acids. The CDR3 here is CATRDRHESSYEQYF. The DNA of the CDR3 is TGTGCCACCAGGGACAGGCACGAAAGCTCCTACGAGCAGTACTTC.

The table lists this clonotype with a few counts. The rearrangement uses TRBV6-1 and TRBJ2-1, with 7 bases identical to TRBD1. Looked up from germline, CDR1 is MNHNS and CDR2 is SASEGT. Trimming took 6 bases from V and 7 from J; bases not matched to a gene: 15. The CDR3 contains 16 residues. The CDR3 nucleotides are TGTGCCAGCAGCGACCCCTCACAGGGGCTCGGGAATGAGCAGTTCTTC. Its protein is CASSDPSQGLGNEQFF.

This clonotype was observed a handful of times. The genes are TRBV28 and TRBJ2-7; D possibly corresponds to TRBD1 (5 bases). Between the trimmed V and J ends, which lost 1 base and 6 bases, there was a span of 7 bases. This CDR3 region has 12 residues. CDR1 and CDR2 from the germline V gene are MDHEN and SYDVKM. The CDR3 protein is CASSLLGAEQYF. The CDR3 coding sequence is TGTGCCAGCAGTTTATTAGGGGCCGAGCAGTACTTC.

The V call is TRBV12-3 or TRBV12-4, the J call TRBJ2-7; 14 positions match TRBD2. V gave up 5 bases and J gave up 3 bases; unmatched junction bases: 12. There are 18 residues in the CDR3. The CDR3 DNA reads TGTGCCAGCAGTCCGGGACTAGCGGGGGTACCCGAATTCTACGAGCAGTACTTC. This translates into CASSPGLAGVPEFYEQYF.

The rearrangement joins TRBV7-2 to TRBJ1-2, with 7 positions matching TRBD1. Germline V gene lookup returns CDR1 SGHTA and CDR2 FQGNSA. The trim removed 5 bases at V and 7 bases at J, leaving 13 bases unmatched. The CDR3 has 15 amino acids. The CDR3 loop is CASSPQTGSAPGYTF. In nucleotides, the CDR3 is TGTGCCAGCAGCCCTCAGACAGGGTCGGCTCCTGGCTACACCTTC.

There are a few counts of this clonotype. This chain connects TRBV28 to TRBJ1-2, with D possibly being TRBD1 (6 bases). The CDR3 extends over 13 amino acids. Germline loops: CDR1 MDHEN, CDR2 SYDVKM. V lost 2 bases to trimming and J lost 8 bases, with 12 bases between them. CDR3 coding DNA: TGTGCCAGCAGTTTACCGGGGGGGCAAGGCTACACCTTC. It translates to CASSLPGGQGYTF.

The chain carries TRBV5-1 and TRBJ1-4; TRBD1 is a possible D gene (6 bases). Germline-derived CDR1 and CDR2 are SGHRS and YFSETQ. The CDR3 extends over 16 amino acids. V was clipped by 3 bases and J by 7 bases, with 19 bases between them. The CDR3 bases are TGCGCCAGCAGCTCTCAGCCTGGGGGCGTGGGTGAAAAACTGTTTTTT. Translation gives CASSSQPGGVGEKLFF.